The 10 T cell receptor beta chains reported below all come from one sample, sequenced in a study of blood T cell repertoires in COVID-19. Repertoires were generated with immunoSEQ multiplex PCR, while TCRdb's copy carries only in-frame clones and drops some. Of more than 200,000 clones in the sample, about 88% were seen once. The sequenced sample was peripheral blood. The receptors were sampled from a woman in her thirties or forties who had recovered from COVID-19.

The rearrangement joins TRBV29-1 to TRBJ2-3; 7 bases fit TRBD2. Trimming at V came to 6 bases and at J to 5 bases, leaving 11 bases not matched to a gene. The CDR3 extends over 14 amino acids. The germline V gene has CDR1 SQVTM and CDR2 ANQGSEA. The DNA of the CDR3 is TGCAGCGTCCGTAGCGGGTGGGGTGGAGATACGCAGTATTTT. It translates to CSVRSGWGGDTQYF.

The V call is TRBV7-9, the J call TRBJ2-1, with 9 nucleotides matching TRBD1. Germline values: CDR1 SEHNR, CDR2 FQNEAQ (reference sequence). Trimming removed 4 bases from V and 8 bases from J; junction bases left unmatched: 6. This CDR3 spans 14 amino acids. DNA for the CDR3: TGTGCCAGCAGCTCAAGGGACAGGGCCCATGAGCAGTTCTTC. It codes for CASSSRDRAHEQFF.

The V and J genes are TRBV9 and TRBJ1-4; 8 positions match TRBD1. The CDR3 sequence is 16 residues long. V lost 4 bases to trimming and J lost 6 bases; unmatched junction nucleotides: 11. Germline values: CDR1 SGDLS, CDR2 YYNGEE. The CDR3 DNA reads as TGTGCCAGCAGCTCGGGGACAGGCGCGCCCGATGAAAAACTGTTTTTT. Translating gives CASSSGTGAPDEKLFF.

This rearrangement joins TRBV19 to TRBJ1-5; D is possibly TRBD1 (6 bases). The CDR3 extends over 17 amino acids. V lost 1 base to trimming and J lost 4 bases, with 17 bases between them. Germline values: CDR1 LNHDA, CDR2 SQIVND (reference sequence). CDR3 amino acids: CASSIAGGTLGNQPQHF. DNA of the CDR3: TGTGCCAGTAGTATAGCGGGGGGCACCTTGGGTAATCAGCCCCAGCATTTT.

The chain combines TRBV7-2 with TRBJ2-7, with D maybe TRBD1 (6 bases). CDR1 SGHTA and CDR2 FQGNSA come from the germline V gene. The V and J ends lost 1 base and 6 bases respectively, with 13 bases between them. The CDR3 length is 14 residues. The CDR3 DNA reads TGTGCCAGCAGCTTAGAGGGGGAGCGCGGCGAGCAGTACTTC. Translation: CASSLEGERGEQYF.

The chain recombines TRBV19 with TRBJ1-2, with a possible D match to TRBD1 (5 bases). In germline, CDR1 is LNHDA, CDR2 SQIVND (reference sequence). The CDR3 spans 14 residues. V lost 4 bases, J lost 5 bases, and 14 bases lay in between. CDR3 region: CASSTDPGRYGYTF. CDR3 bases: TGTGCCAGTAGTACAGACCCAGGGAGGTATGGCTACACCTTC.

The chain links TRBV2 to TRBJ1-6; D remains ambiguous. The ends were cut back, 6 bases at V and 3 bases at J, with 6 bases in the middle. CDR1 is SNHLY and CDR2 is FYNNEI in the germline V gene. The length of the CDR3 is 13 residues. The CDR3 coding sequence is TGTGCCAGCAGGAACTACTATAATTCACCCCTCCACTTT. This encodes CASRNYYNSPLHF.

The chain joins TRBV12-3 or TRBV12-4 to TRBJ1-1; TRBD1 is a possible D gene (5 bases). Trimming removed 2 bases at V and 7 bases at J, with 8 bases between. The CDR3 covers 12 residues. CDR3 loop: CASSLWGFEAFF. In DNA form, the CDR3 reads TGTGCCAGCAGTTTATGGGGCTTTGAAGCTTTCTTT.

The chain joins TRBV7-9 to TRBJ1-2; TRBD1 agrees at 9 bases. The V and J ends lost 5 bases and 5 bases, in that order; junction bases with no gene match: 3. The CDR3 runs 13 residues. CDR1 and CDR2 (germline): SEHNR, FQNEAQ (reference sequence). CDR3 bases: TGTGCCAGCAGCCCGGACAGGGGATATGGCTACACCTTC. Its translation is CASSPDRGYGYTF. Filled out from reference TRBV7-9 and TRBJ1-2, the complete variable domain reads DTGVSQNPRHKITKRGQNVTFRCDPISEHNRLYWYRQTLGQGPEFLTYFQNEAQLEKSRLLSDRFSAERPKGSFSTLEIQRTEQGDSAMYLCASSPDRGYGYTFGSGTRLTVV.

The chain couples TRBV6-4 to TRBJ2-7, with 7 bases aligning to TRBD2. V shed 5 bases and J 2 bases; nucleotides not matched to a gene: 3. Per the germline V gene, CDR1 is MRHNA and CDR2 is SNTAGT. This CDR3 has 13 amino acids. The CDR3 DNA follows: TGTGCCAGCAGTTCCGGGACTACCTACGAGCAGTACTTC. Its translation: CASSSGTTYEQYF.